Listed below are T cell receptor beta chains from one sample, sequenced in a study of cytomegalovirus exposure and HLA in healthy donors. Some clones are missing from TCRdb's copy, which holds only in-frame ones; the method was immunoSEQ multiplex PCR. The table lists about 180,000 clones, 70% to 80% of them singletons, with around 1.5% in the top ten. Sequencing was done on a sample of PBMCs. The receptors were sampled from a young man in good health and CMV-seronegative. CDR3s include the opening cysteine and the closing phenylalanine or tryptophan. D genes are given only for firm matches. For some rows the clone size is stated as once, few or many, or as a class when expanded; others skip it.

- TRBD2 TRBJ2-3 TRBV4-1 TGCGCCAGCAGCCAAGGACTAGCGGGGGGCACAGATACGCAGTATTTT CASSQGLAGGTDTQYF
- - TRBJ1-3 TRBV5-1 TGCGCCAGCAGCTTGGAACAGGGATCCCCTGGAAACACCATATATTTT CASSLEQGSPGNTIYF
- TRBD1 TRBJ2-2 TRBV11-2 TGTGCCAGCAGTCGACAGGGCACGACCGGGGAGCTGTTTTTT CASSRQGTTGELFF
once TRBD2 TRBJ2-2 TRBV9 TGTGCCAGCAGCCCCCGGGGACTAGCGGGGGCGGCCGGGGAGCTGTTTTTT CASSPRGLAGAAGELFF
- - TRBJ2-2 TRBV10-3 TGTGCCATCAGTGGAGGAGTAAGCCGGGGGACCGGGGAGCTGTTTTTT CAISGGVSRGTGELFF
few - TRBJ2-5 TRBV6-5 TGTGCCAGCAGAACGGGGCGGGGTATGAGGGAGACCCAGTACTTC CASRTGRGMRETQYF
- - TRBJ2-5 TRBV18 TGTGCCAGCTCACCAAACAGCCAAGAGACCCAGTACTTC CASSPNSQETQYF
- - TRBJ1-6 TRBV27 TGTGCCAGCAGTGACAGCTATAATTCACCCCTCCACTTT CASSDSYNSPLHF
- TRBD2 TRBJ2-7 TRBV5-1 TGCGCCAGCAGCTTGGCCCCAGCGGGAGGGGGCGAGCAGTACTTC CASSLAPAGGGEQYF
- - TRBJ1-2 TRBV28 TGTGCCAGCAGTTTTCTGCAGGGATCCCTAAACTATGGCTACACCTTC CASSFLQGSLNYGYTF
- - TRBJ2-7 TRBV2 TGTGCCAGCAGTTCCAACGGTTACGAGCAGTACTTC CASSSNGYEQYF
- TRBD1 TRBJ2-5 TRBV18 TGTGCCAGCTCACCAATAACGGACAGGAAAGAGACCCAGTACTTC CASSPITDRKETQYF
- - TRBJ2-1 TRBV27 TGTGCCAGCAGTTTATCGGGGGGACAGACGTTTAATGAGCAGTTCTTC CASSLSGGQTFNEQFF
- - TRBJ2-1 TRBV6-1 TGTGCCAGCAGTGAAGCGGCGGGCAATGAGCAGTTCTTC CASSEAAGNEQFF
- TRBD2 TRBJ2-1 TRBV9 TGTGCCAGCAGCATCGGACTAGCGGGGAGGAATGAGCAGTTCTTC CASSIGLAGRNEQFF
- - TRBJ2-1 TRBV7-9 TGTGCCAGCAGCTTAGCGGAGTCAGTTGATGAGCAGTTCTTC CASSLAESVDEQFF
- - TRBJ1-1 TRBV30 TGTGCCTGCCGGAGGACTGAAGCTTTCTTT CACRRTEAFF
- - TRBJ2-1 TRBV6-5 TGTGCCAGCAGTTACTCGCCGGGAGGGGGCCACAATGAGCAGTTCTTC CASSYSPGGGHNEQFF
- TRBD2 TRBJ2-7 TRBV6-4 TGTGCCAGCGGGGAGGGAACAGATCGCTTCCACGAGCAGTACTTC CASGEGTDRFHEQYF
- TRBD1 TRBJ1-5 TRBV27 TGTGCCAGTGGCGCTCTTACAGGGGATCAGCCCCAGCATTTT CASGALTGDQPQHF